One T cell receptor (beta chain) is described in this entry. The data were taken from a study of cytomegalovirus exposure and HLA in healthy donors. CDR3 length: 14 residues. V was cut by 4 bases and J by 9 bases, with 16 bases left in between. Germline-derived CDR1 and CDR2 are SGHVS and FQNEAQ. The table came from immunoSEQ multiplex PCR; TCRdb's copy has only in-frame clones and leaves some out. This repertoire shows 35,000 to 50,000 clones, over 85% found once; its top ten account for less than 2.5%. The V gene is TRBV7-8, the J gene TRBJ2-1, with TRBD2 as a possible D gene (5 bases). This clonotype originated in a woman younger than 30 in good health and CMV-seronegative. The sample comprised PBMCs. In DNA form, the CDR3 reads TGTGCCAGCAGCTCTCGACCAACTAGTTTTGAGCAGTTCTTC. Amino acids: CASSSRPTSFEQFF.